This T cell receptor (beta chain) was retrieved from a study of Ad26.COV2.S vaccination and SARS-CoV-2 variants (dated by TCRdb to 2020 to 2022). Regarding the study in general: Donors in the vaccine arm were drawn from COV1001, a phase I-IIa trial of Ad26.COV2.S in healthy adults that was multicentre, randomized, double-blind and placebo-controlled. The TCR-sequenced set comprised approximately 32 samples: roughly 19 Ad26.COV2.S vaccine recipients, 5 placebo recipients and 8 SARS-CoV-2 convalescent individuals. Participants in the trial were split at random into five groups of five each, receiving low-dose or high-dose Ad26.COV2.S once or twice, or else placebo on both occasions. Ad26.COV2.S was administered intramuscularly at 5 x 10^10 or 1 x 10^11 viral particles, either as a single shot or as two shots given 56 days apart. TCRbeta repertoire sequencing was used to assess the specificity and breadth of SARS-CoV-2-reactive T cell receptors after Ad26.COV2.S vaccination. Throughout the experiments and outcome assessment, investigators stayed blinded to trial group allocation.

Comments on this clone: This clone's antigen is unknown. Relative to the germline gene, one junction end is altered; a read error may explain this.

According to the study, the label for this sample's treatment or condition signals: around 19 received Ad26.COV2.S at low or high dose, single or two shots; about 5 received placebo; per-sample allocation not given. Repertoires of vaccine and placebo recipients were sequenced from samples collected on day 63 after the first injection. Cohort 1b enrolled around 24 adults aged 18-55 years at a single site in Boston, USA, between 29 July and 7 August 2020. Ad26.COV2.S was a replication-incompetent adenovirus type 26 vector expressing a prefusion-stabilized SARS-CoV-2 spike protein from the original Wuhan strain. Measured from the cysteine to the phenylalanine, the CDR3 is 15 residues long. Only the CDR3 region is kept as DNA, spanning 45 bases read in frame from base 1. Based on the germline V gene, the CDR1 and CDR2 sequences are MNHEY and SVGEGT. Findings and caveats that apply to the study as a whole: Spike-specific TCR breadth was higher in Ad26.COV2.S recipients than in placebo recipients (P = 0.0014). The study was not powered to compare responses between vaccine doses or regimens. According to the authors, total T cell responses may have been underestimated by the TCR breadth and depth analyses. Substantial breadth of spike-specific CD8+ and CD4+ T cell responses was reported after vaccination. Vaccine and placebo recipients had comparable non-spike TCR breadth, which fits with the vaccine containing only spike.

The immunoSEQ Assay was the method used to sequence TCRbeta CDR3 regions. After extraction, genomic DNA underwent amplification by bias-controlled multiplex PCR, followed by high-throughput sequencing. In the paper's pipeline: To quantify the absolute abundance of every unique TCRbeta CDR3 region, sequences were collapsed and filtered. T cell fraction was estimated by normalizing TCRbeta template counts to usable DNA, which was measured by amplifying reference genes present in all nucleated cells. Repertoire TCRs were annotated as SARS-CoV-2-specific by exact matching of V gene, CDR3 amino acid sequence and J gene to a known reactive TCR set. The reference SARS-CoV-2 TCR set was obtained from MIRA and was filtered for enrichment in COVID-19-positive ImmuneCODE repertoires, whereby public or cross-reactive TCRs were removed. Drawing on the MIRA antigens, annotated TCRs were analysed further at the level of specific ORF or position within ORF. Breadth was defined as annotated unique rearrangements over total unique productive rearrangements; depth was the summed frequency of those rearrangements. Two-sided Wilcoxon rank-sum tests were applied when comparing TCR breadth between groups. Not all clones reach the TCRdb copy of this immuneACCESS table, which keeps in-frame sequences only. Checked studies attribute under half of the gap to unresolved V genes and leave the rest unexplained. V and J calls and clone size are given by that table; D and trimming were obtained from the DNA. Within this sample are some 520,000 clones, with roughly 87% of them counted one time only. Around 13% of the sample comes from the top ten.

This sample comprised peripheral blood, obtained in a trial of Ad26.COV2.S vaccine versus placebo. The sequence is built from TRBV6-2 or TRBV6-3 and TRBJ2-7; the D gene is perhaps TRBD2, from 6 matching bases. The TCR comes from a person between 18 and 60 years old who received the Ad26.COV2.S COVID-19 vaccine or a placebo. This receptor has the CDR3 CASSYSSRPSGGLFF. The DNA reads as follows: TGTGCCAGCAGTTACTCGAGTCGCCCATCCGGGGGTCTCTTCTTC.